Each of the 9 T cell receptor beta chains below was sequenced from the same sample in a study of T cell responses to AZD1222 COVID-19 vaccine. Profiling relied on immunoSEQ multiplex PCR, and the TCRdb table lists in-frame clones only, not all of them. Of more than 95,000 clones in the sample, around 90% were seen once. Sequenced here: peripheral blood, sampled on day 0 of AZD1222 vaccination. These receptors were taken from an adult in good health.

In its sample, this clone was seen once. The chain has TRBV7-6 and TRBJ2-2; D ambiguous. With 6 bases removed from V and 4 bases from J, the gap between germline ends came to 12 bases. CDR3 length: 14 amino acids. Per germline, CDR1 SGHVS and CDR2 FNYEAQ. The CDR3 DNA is TGTGCCAGCAGGATGACGGTAGTCACCGGGGAGCTGTTTTTT. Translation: CASRMTVVTGELFF.

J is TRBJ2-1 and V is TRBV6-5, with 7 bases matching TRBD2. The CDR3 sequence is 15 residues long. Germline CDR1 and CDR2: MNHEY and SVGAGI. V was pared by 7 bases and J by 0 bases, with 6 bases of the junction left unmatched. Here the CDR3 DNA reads TGTGCCAGCAAGGGAGGGCTGAGCTCCTACAATGAGCAGTTCTTC. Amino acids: CASKGGLSSYNEQFF.

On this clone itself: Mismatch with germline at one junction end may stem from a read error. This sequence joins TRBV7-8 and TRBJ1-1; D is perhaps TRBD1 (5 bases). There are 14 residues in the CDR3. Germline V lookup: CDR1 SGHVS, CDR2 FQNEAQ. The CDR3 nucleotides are TGTGCCAGCAGCTTAGCGCGGGGGAACCCTGAAGCTTTCTTT. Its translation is CASSLARGNPEAFF.

CDR3 region: CASSLSGTEAFF. CDR3 nucleotides: TGTGCCAGCAGCCTCTCAGGGACTGAAGCTTTCTTT. The V gene is TRBV4-2, the J gene TRBJ1-1, with a tentative D call TRBD1 (5 bases). This CDR3 region has 12 residues. Trimming removed 4 bases from V and 5 bases from J, with 8 bases in between. The germline gives CDR1 LGHNA, CDR2 YNFKEQ.

The CDR3 region has the DNA TGTGCCAGCAGTTACTCGACTAGGGTGGTAACTGAAGCTTTCTTT. Amino acid sequence: CASSYSTRVVTEAFF. V gene TRBV6-5 combines with J gene TRBJ1-1; D remains ambiguous. Germline CDR1 reads MNHEY; CDR2 reads SVGAGI. The CDR3 totals 15 residues. Trimming took 0 bases from V and 5 from J, leaving 13 bases between them.

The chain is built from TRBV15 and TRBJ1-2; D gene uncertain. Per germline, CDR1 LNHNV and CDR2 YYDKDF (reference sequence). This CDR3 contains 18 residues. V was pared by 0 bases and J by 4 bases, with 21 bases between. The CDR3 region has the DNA TGTGCCACCAGCAGAGATCTCTTCGAAGCCAGAGGCGCCTATGGCTACACCTTC. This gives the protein CATSRDLFEARGAYGYTF.

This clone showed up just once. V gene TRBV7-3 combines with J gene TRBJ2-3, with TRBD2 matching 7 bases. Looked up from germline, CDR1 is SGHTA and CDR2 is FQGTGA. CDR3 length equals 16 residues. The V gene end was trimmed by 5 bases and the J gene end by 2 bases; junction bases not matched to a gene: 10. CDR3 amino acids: CASSLMPAGLTDTQYF. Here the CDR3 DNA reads TGTGCCAGCAGCCTAATGCCAGCGGGGCTCACAGATACGCAGTATTTT.

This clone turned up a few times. The CDR3 region has the DNA TGTGCCAGCAGTCCGAAGGGGGGACTACGCACAGATACGCAGTATTTT. This sequence encodes CASSPKGGLRTDTQYF. The V and J genes are TRBV7-2 and TRBJ2-3, with D perhaps matching TRBD2 (7 bases). The CDR3 is 16 residues long. Between the trimmed V and J ends, which lost 6 bases and 1 base, there was a span of 17 bases. Germline V gene sequence: CDR1 SGHTA, CDR2 FQGNSA.

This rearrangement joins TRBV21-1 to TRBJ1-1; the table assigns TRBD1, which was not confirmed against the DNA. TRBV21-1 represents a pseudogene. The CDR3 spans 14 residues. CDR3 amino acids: CASIRDRENTEAFF. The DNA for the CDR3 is TGTGCCAGCATCAGGGACAGGGAGAACACTGAAGCTTTCTTT.